One sample yielded the 6 T cell receptor beta chains listed below, sequenced in a study of shared clonotypes between healthy human individuals. Using immunoSEQ multiplex PCR, the repertoire was profiled, and TCRdb retains in-frame clones only, with some absent. Of 400,000 to 500,000 clones in the sample, approximately 79% were seen once. Material: PBMCs. The receptors were sampled from a woman in her thirties or forties in good health. Some clones in this sample may be carry-over from other donors' samples.

The chain couples TRBV10-3 to TRBJ1-4; no reliable D call. This CDR3 region has 13 residues. Trimming removed 2 bases at V and 3 bases at J, with 4 bases between. Per germline, CDR1 ENHRY and CDR2 SYGVKD. The CDR3 nucleotides are TGTGCCATCAGTGAGGGAGCTAATGAAAAACTGTTTTTT. This gives the protein CAISEGANEKLFF.

The chain links TRBV5-8 to TRBJ2-2; tentatively, D is TRBD2 (6 bases). The V and J ends lost 0 bases and 5 bases respectively, with 14 bases between them. The CDR3 is 16 amino acids. Germline lookup yields CDR1 SGHTS and CDR2 YDEGEE. CDR3: CASSLETGERTGELFF. CDR3 bases: TGTGCCAGCAGCTTGGAGACGGGAGAAAGGACCGGGGAGCTGTTTTTT. The whole variable domain, filled in from reference TRBV5-8 and TRBJ2-2, reads EAGVTQSPTHLIKTRGQQATLRCSPISGHTSVYWYQQALGLGLQFLLWYDEGEERNRGNFPPRFSGRQFPNYSSELNVNALELEDSALYLCASSLETGERTGELFFGEGSRLTVL.

This rearrangement joins TRBV10-3 to TRBJ2-4; no reliable D call. The ends were cut back, 3 bases at V and 5 bases at J, with 14 bases in the middle. The CDR3 sequence is 15 residues long. CDR1 ENHRY and CDR2 SYGVKD come from the germline V gene. The CDR3, as DNA: TGTGCCATCAGTGAAAGGTCTGCGATGGAAAACATTCAGTACTTC. Translated: CAISERSAMENIQYF.

DNA for the CDR3: TGTGCCAGCAGTTTATCGAGGGGGTTAGGGGGCAATCAGCCCCAGCATTTT. The encoded protein is CASSLSRGLGGNQPQHF. The V call is TRBV27, the J call TRBJ1-5, with D possibly being TRBD1 (6 bases). Germline-derived CDR1 and CDR2 are MNHEY and SMNVEV (reference sequence). The V gene lost 0 bases and the J gene lost 2 bases, with 14 bases spanning the gap. This CDR3 comprises 17 residues.

In this sample, this clone turned up once. The rearrangement joins TRBV2 to TRBJ2-7, with D possibly called TRBD1 or TRBD2 (5 bases each). V lost 8 bases and J lost 3, with 17 bases in between. The germline gives CDR1 SNHLY, CDR2 FYNNEI. CDR3 length: 14 amino acids. In DNA, the CDR3 is TGTGCCAGCGCCCCCGGGGCTGGAGGCTACGAGCAGTACTTC. This encodes CASAPGAGGYEQYF.

The chain uses TRBV4-1 and TRBJ1-2; 7 bases match TRBD1. The germline V gene has CDR1 MGHRA and CDR2 YSYEKL. This CDR3 spans 13 amino acids. The V segment lost 5 bases and the J segment 8 bases; nucleotides outside the gene matches: 8. For the CDR3, the DNA is TGCGCCAGCAGCGCACAGGGGTCCTTGGGCTACACCTTC. Its translation is CASSAQGSLGYTF.